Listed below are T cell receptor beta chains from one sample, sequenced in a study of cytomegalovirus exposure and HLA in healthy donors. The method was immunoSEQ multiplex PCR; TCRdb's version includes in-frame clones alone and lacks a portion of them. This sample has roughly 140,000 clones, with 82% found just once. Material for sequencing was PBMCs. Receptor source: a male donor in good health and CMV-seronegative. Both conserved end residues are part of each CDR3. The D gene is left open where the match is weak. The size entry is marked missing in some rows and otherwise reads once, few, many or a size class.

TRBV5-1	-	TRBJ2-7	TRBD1	TGCGCCAGCAGCTTCGGGACAGGGTCCTACGAGCAGTACTTC	CASSFGTGSYEQYF
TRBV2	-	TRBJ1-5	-	TGTGCCAGCAGGCGGGCGGGTGAAGGCAATCAGCCCCAGCATTTT	CASRRAGEGNQPQHF
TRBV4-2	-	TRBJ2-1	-	TGTGCCAGCAGCCAACTAATGGGGGGCGGGAGTGGAAATGAGCAGTTCTTC	CASSQLMGGGSGNEQFF
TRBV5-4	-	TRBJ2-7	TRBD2	TGTGCCAGCAGCTTGGGGGGTAGCGGGACCTACGAGCAGTACTTC	CASSLGGSGTYEQYF
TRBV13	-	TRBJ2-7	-	TGTGCCAGCAGCTTAGGTTACTCACACGAGCAGTACTTC	CASSLGYSHEQYF
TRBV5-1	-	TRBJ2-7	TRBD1	TGCGCCAGCTGGGACAGGGTCAACGAGCAGTACTTC	CASWDRVNEQYF
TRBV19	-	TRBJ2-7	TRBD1	TGTGCCAGTAGTATAGATCGGAGGGACAGGGCCAGCTCCTACGAGCAGTACTTC	CASSIDRRDRASSYEQYF
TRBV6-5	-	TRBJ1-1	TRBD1	TGTGCCAGCAGTTACCCCCGGACAGGGGGCAACACTGAAGCTTTCTTT	CASSYPRTGGNTEAFF
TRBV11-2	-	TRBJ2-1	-	TGTGCCAGCAGCTTAGTTACTCGGTACAATGAGCAGTTCTTC	CASSLVTRYNEQFF
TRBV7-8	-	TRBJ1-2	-	TGTGCCAGCAGCTTAGTCGTGGGAGGGACCTATGGCTACACCTTC	CASSLVVGGTYGYTF
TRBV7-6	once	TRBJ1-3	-	TGTGCCAGCAGCCCCAGCGGGGTATCTTCTGGAAACACCATATATTTT	CASSPSGVSSGNTIYF
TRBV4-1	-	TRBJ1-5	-	TGCGCCAGCAGCCAAGGCGCCCTCAATCAGCCCCAGCATTTT	CASSQGALNQPQHF
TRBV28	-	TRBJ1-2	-	TGTGCCAGCAGTCCCATTGGGCACGACTATGGCTACACCTTC	CASSPIGHDYGYTF
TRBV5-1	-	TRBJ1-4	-	TGCGCCAGCAGCTCTGAGAATGAAAAACTGTTTTTT	CASSSENEKLFF
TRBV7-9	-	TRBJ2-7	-	TGTGCCAGCAGCTTACGTGGTTCGGGTTACGAGCAGTACTTC	CASSLRGSGYEQYF
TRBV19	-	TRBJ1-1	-	TGTGCCAGTAGTCCCTACAGGGTCTTGAACACTGAAGCTTTCTTT	CASSPYRVLNTEAFF
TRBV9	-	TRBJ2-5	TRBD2	TGTGCCAGCAGCGTAGACGGACTAGCGGGAAAAGAGACCCAGTACTTC	CASSVDGLAGKETQYF
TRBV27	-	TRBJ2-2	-	TGTGCCAGCAGTTTAGGCTCCGTCGGGGAGCTGTTTTTT	CASSLGSVGELFF
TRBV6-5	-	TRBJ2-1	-	TGTGCCAGCAGTTACGTGGGAGAAGACAATGAGCAGTTCTTC	CASSYVGEDNEQFF
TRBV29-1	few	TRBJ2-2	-	TGCAGCGGGTTCTGGAGTAACACCGGGGAGCTGTTTTTT	CSGFWSNTGELFF
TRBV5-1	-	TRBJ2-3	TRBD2	TGCGCCAGCAGTCTGAACGTGGCGGGAGGAACAGATACGCAGTATTTT	CASSLNVAGGTDTQYF
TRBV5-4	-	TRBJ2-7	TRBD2	TGTGCCAGCAGCTTCGCGGGAGGAAAGTACGAGCAGTACTTC	CASSFAGGKYEQYF
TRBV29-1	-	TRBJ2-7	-	TGCAGCGTTGGAGAAGGAGAAACCTACGAGCAGTACTTC	CSVGEGETYEQYF
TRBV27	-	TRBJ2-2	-	TGTGCCAGCAAGGGGATCACCGGGGAGCTGTTTTTT	CASKGITGELFF
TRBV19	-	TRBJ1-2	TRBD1	TGTGCCATCAGGACAGGGCTGGGTGGCTACACCTTC	CAIRTGLGGYTF
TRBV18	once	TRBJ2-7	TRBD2	TGTGCCAGCTCACCGACTAGCGGTACCTACGAGCAGTACTTC	CASSPTSGTYEQYF
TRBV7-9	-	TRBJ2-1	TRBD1	TGTGCCAGCAGCAATCCGGGACAGGTAGACAATGAGCAGTTCTTC	CASSNPGQVDNEQFF
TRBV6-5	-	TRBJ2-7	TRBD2	TGTGCCAGCAGTTACGGCTCCGCGGGAGGGGGGAGCGAGCAGTACTTC	CASSYGSAGGGSEQYF
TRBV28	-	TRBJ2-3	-	TGTGCCAACCTCCTTGACAGATCTTGGAACACAGATACGCAGTATTTT	CANLLDRSWNTDTQYF
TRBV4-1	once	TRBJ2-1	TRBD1	TGCGCCAGCAGCCAAGATTCGAGAACAGGGGGCGTTAAGAGGCTTGGTAATGAGCAGTTCTTC	CASSQDSRTGGVKRLGNEQFF
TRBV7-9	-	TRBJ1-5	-	TGTGCCAGCAGTCCCTCCGTCGGTCAGCCCCAGCATTTT	CASSPSVGQPQHF
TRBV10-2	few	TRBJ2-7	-	TGCGCCAGCAGTGAGGGACTTACCTCCTACGAGCAGTACTTC	CASSEGLTSYEQYF
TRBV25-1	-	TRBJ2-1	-	TGTGCCAGCAGTATCCCAGGGGATTCCCGCAATGAGCAGTTCTTC	CASSIPGDSRNEQFF
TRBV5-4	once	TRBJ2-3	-	TGTGCCAGCAGCTTGGGATTCACTACTAGCACAGATACGCAGTATTTT	CASSLGFTTSTDTQYF
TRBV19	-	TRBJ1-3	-	TGTGCCAGTAGCGGGAGAAACACCATATATTTT	CASSGRNTIYF
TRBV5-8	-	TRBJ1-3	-	TGTGCCAGCAGCTTGGTCCAGGCTGGAAACACCATATATTTT	CASSLVQAGNTIYF
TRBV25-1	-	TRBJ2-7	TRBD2	TGTGCCAGCAGTGGTTCCACTAGCGGGGCTTCTCGAGAGCAGTACTTC	CASSGSTSGASREQYF
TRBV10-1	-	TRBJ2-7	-	TGCGCCAGCAGTGAGGGGGCCACCTACGAGCAGTACTTC	CASSEGATYEQYF
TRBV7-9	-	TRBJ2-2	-	TGTGCCAGCAGCCCTAATGACGGGGAGCTGTTTTTT	CASSPNDGELFF
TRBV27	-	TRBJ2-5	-	TGTGCCAGCAGTGTGGTGGGGAGGGGGGAGACCCAGTACTTC	CASSVVGRGETQYF
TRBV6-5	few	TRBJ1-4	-	TGTGCCAGCATGGGCGGGGCAACTAATGAAAAACTGTTTTTT	CASMGGATNEKLFF
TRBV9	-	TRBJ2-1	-	TGTGCCAGCAGCCCCCCAACCAGCTCCTACAATGAGCAGTTCTTC	CASSPPTSSYNEQFF
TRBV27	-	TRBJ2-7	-	TGTGCCAGCAGTTACAGGGGTAGCGGCCCCTACGAGCAGTACTTC	CASSYRGSGPYEQYF
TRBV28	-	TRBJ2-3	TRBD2	TGTGCCAGCAGTTTAGGACTAGCGTCAGATACGCAGTATTTT	CASSLGLASDTQYF
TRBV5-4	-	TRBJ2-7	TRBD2	TGTGCCAGCACATCGGGAGGGAGCTCCTACGAGCAGTACTTC	CASTSGGSSYEQYF
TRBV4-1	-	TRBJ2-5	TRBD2	TGCGCCAGCAGCCAAGTGGGACTAGCGGGAGGGGAGACCCAGTACTTC	CASSQVGLAGGETQYF
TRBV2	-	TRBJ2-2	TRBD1	TGTGCCAGCGGGGGGACAGGCCTGAACACCGGGGAGCTGTTTTTT	CASGGTGLNTGELFF
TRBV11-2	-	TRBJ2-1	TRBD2	TGTGCCAGCAGCTTAGATCCCCCGGGGAGGGAGGGTTACAATGAGCAGTTCTTC	CASSLDPPGREGYNEQFF
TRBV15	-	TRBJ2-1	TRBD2	TGTGCCACCATGGCGGGAGGGCCGAACAATGAGCAGTTCTTC	CATMAGGPNNEQFF
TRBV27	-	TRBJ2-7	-	TGTGCCAGCAGAGGAGCAGGGTACGAGCAGTACTTC	CASRGAGYEQYF
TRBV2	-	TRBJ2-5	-	TGTGCCAGCAGTGGGCTAGCGATCCAAGAGACCCAGTACTTC	CASSGLAIQETQYF
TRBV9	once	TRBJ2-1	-	TGTGCCAGCAGCGTAGGGGACAACAATGAGCAGTTCTTC	CASSVGDNNEQFF
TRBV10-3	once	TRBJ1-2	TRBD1	TGTGCCATCGGGACAGAATACTATGGCTACACCTTC	CAIGTEYYGYTF
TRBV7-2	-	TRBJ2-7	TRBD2	TGTGCCAGCAGCTTGGGGCTAGCGGGATACGAGCAGTACTTC	CASSLGLAGYEQYF
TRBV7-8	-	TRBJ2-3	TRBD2	TGTGCCAGCCTCCCCTGGGGCGGGAGGACAGATACGCAGTATTTT	CASLPWGGRTDTQYF
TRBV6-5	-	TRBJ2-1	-	TGTGCCAGCAGTCTTGACATTAGCTCCTACAATGAGCAGTTCTTC	CASSLDISSYNEQFF
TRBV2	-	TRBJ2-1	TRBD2	TGTGCCAGCAGCCAAGGGGGCGGGAGGGTCTGGAATGAGCAGTTCTTC	CASSQGGGRVWNEQFF
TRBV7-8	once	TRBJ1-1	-	TGTGCCAGCAGCTTGGGGGGGGTAAGGAACACTGAAGCTTTCTTT	CASSLGGVRNTEAFF
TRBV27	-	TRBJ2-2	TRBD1	TGTGCCAGCGGCGGACAGGGCAACACCGGGGAGCTGTTTTTT	CASGGQGNTGELFF